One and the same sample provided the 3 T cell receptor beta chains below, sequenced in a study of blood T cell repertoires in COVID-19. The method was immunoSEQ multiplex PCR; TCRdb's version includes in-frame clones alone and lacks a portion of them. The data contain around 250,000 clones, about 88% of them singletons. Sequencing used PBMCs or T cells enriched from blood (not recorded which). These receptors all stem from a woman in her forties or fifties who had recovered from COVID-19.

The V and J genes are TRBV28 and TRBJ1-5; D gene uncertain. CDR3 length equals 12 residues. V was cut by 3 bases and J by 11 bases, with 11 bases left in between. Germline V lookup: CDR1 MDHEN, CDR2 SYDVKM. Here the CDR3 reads CASSFSELAQHF. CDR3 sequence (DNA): TGTGCCAGCAGTTTCTCGGAGTTGGCCCAGCATTTT. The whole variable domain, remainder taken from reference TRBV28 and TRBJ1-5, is DVKVTQSSRYLVKRTGEKVFLECVQDMDHENMFWYRQDPGLGLRLIYFSYDVKMKEKGDIPEGYSVSREKKERFSLILESASTNQTSMYLCASSFSELAQHFGDGTRLSIL.

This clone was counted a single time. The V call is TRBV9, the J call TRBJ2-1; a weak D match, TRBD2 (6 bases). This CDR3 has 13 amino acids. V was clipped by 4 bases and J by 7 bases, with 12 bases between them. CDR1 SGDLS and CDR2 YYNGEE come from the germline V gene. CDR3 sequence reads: CASSQSGENEQFF. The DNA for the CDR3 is TGTGCCAGCAGCCAATCGGGGGAAAATGAGCAGTTCTTC. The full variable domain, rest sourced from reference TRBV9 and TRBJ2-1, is DSGVTQTPKHLITATGQRVTLRCSPRSGDLSVYWYQQSLDQGLQFLIQYYNGEERAKGNILERFSAQQFPDLHSELNLSSLELGDSALYFCASSQSGENEQFFGPGTRLTVL.

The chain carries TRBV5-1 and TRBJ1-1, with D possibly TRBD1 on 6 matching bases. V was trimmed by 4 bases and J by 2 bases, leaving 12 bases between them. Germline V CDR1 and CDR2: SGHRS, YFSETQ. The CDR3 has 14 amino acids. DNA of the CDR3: TGCGCCAGCAGCCCACAGGGAACTAACACTGAAGCTTTCTTT. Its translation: CASSPQGTNTEAFF.